These T cell receptor beta chains were read from a single sample in a study of blood T cell repertoires in COVID-19. Only in-frame clones appear in the TCRdb table, and some are missing; sequencing was by immunoSEQ multiplex PCR. The repertoire holds approximately 250,000 clones, nearly 85% seen once, with 7.5% to 9% in the top ten. Sequencing input: peripheral blood. These receptors originate from a human donor in a cohort sampled during active COVID-19. Both conserved end residues are part of each CDR3. Each record gives: CDR3 length, clone size, V gene, J gene, D gene, CDR3 protein, CDR3 DNA. A D gene is named only where the DNA matches it firmly. Clone size, where shown, is once, few, many, or a class for clones that have expanded.

>16|NA|TRBV5-1|TRBJ2-2|NA
CASSSRDGSNTGELFF
TGCGCCAGCAGCTCGCGGGACGGATCGAACACCGGGGAGCTGTTTTTT
>15|NA|TRBV9|TRBJ2-1|NA
CASSAPQGGSNEQFF
TGTGCCAGCAGCGCCCCCCAGGGCGGTAGCAATGAGCAGTTCTTC
>16|NA|TRBV1|TRBJ2-7|NA
CTSSQVYGEETYEQYF
TGCACCAGCAGCCAAGTGTATGGCGAGGAGACCTACGAGCAGTACTTC
>14|NA|TRBV6-2/TRBV6-3|TRBJ2-7|NA
CASSYPGLSYEQYF
TGTGCCAGCAGTTATCCGGGATTATCCTACGAGCAGTACTTC
>16|NA|TRBV28|TRBJ1-4|NA
CASSLLTAPTNEKLFF
TGTGCCAGCAGTTTACTGACAGCTCCTACTAATGAAAAACTGTTTTTT
>13|NA|TRBV7-3|TRBJ2-7|TRBD2
CASSLGLAEEQYF
TGTGCCAGCAGCTTAGGACTAGCGGAGGAGCAGTACTTC
>13|NA|TRBV29-1|TRBJ1-3|NA
CSASGGSGNTIYF
TGCAGCGCATCCGGCGGCTCTGGAAACACCATATATTTT
>13|NA|TRBV19|TRBJ2-7|NA
CATCSQGTYEQYF
TGTGCCACTTGCAGTCAGGGGACCTACGAGCAGTACTTC
>15|NA|TRBV6-5|TRBJ2-3|NA
CASRDAGGRGDTQYF
TGTGCCAGCAGGGACGCAGGAGGCCGGGGAGATACGCAGTATTTT
>16|NA|TRBV4-2|TRBJ1-1|TRBD1
CASSPTAGGINTEAFF
TGTGCCAGCAGCCCCACCGCAGGGGGTATTAACACTGAAGCTTTCTTT
>14|NA|TRBV27|TRBJ1-5|NA
CASSWGGADQPQHF
TGTGCCAGCAGTTGGGGGGGCGCCGATCAGCCCCAGCATTTT
>13|NA|TRBV7-2|TRBJ1-5|NA
CASSRTIYQPQHF
TGTGCCAGCAGTCGTACAATCTATCAGCCCCAGCATTTT
>16|NA|TRBV5-4|TRBJ2-7|TRBD2
CASSSPSGGISYEQYF
TGTGCCAGCAGCTCCCCTTCCGGGGGGATCTCCTACGAGCAGTACTTC
>13|once|TRBV7-7|TRBJ2-5|NA
CASSLDLTGTQYF
TGTGCTAGCAGCTTAGATCTGACGGGGACCCAGTACTTC
>16|NA|TRBV3-1/TRBV3-2|TRBJ1-2|NA
CASSQDWTVPNYGYTF
TGTGCCAGCAGCCAAGATTGGACAGTTCCCAACTATGGCTACACCTTC
>17|NA|TRBV5-1|TRBJ1-4|TRBD1
CASSLVEGAATNEKLFF
TGCGCCAGCAGCTTGGTCGAGGGGGCGGCAACTAATGAAAAACTGTTTTTT
>14|NA|TRBV9|TRBJ2-1|TRBD2
CASSVSGGRDEQFF
TGTGCCAGCAGCGTCTCGGGAGGGCGGGATGAGCAGTTCTTC
>16|once|TRBV7-2|TRBJ2-7|TRBD1
CASSRTTGGGIYEQYF
TGTGCCAGCAGCCGGACGACAGGGGGCGGGATCTACGAGCAGTACTTC
>13|NA|TRBV10-2|TRBJ1-2|TRBD1
CASTHTGDYGYTF
TGCGCCAGCACCCACACAGGGGACTATGGCTACACCTTC
>14|NA|TRBV15|TRBJ1-4|TRBD1
CATSRGQGGEKLFF
TGTGCCACCAGCAGAGGACAGGGTGGCGAAAAACTGTTTTTT
>17|NA|TRBV4-2|TRBJ2-2|NA
CASSQPNRAAGTGELFF
TGTGCCAGCAGCCAACCTAACAGGGCTGCGGGCACCGGGGAGCTGTTTTTT
>15|NA|TRBV4-3|TRBJ1-1|NA
CASSTRQDLNTEAFF
TGCGCCAGCAGCACACGACAGGATTTGAACACTGAAGCTTTCTTT
>21|NA|TRBV4-3|TRBJ2-3|TRBD2
CASSLEPGGLAGGPGTDTQYF
TGCGCCAGCAGCCTAGAGCCCGGCGGACTAGCGGGGGGGCCCGGCACAGATACGCAGTATTTT
>14|NA|TRBV14|TRBJ2-1|NA
CASSQATHYNEQFF
TGTGCCAGCAGCCAAGCGACACACTACAATGAGCAGTTCTTC
>17|NA|TRBV4-1|TRBJ1-4|NA
CASSQGPIRGDNEKLFF
TGCGCCAGCAGCCAAGGTCCCATTCGGGGGGATAATGAAAAACTGTTTTTT
>14|NA|TRBV6-5|TRBJ1-6|NA
CASIGARVNSPLHF
TGTGCCAGCATCGGAGCCAGGGTGAATTCACCCCTCCACTTT
>15|NA|TRBV6-5|TRBJ1-6|NA
CASRPGHRGNSPLHF
TGTGCCAGCAGGCCGGGACATAGAGGGAATTCACCCCTCCACTTT
>14|NA|TRBV5-1|TRBJ2-7|NA
CASSLDLGRYEQYF
TGCGCCAGCAGCCTGGACCTAGGTCGGTACGAGCAGTACTTC
>13|NA|TRBV18|TRBJ2-7|NA
CASSPSRAYEQYF
TGTGCCAGCTCACCTTCCAGGGCCTACGAGCAGTACTTC
>14|NA|TRBV5-6|TRBJ1-5|NA
CASSRGQVRQPQHF
TGTGCCAGCAGCCGGGGACAAGTACGTCAGCCCCAGCATTTT
>16|NA|TRBV29-1|TRBJ2-1|NA
CSVKEGGASSADEQFF
TGCAGCGTTAAAGAGGGGGGGGCTTCGTCAGCCGATGAGCAGTTCTTC
>14|NA|TRBV6-6|TRBJ2-7|NA
CASSRAGWDYEQYF
TGTGCCAGCAGTAGAGCAGGGTGGGACTACGAGCAGTACTTC
>13|NA|TRBV2|TRBJ2-1|NA
CASSEAAPHEQFF
TGTGCCAGCAGTGAAGCGGCTCCCCATGAGCAGTTCTTC
>15|NA|TRBV11-2|TRBJ2-7|NA
CASSLVRNSSYEQYF
TGTGCCAGCAGCTTAGTGAGGAATAGCTCCTACGAGCAGTACTTC
>15|NA|TRBV3-1/TRBV3-2|TRBJ1-2|TRBD1
CASSRRDRGSNGYTF
TGTGCCAGCAGCCGCCGCGACAGGGGGAGTAATGGCTACACCTTC
>15|NA|TRBV6-5|TRBJ1-3|NA
CASSYQGQAGNTIYF
TGTGCCAGCAGTTATCAGGGGCAGGCTGGAAACACCATATATTTT
>16|NA|TRBV19|TRBJ1-4|TRBD1
CASSPTLGQGREKLFF
TGTGCCAGTAGTCCAACCCTCGGACAGGGACGGGAAAAACTGTTTTTT
>15|NA|TRBV6-5|TRBJ2-2|NA
CASSLTGGDTGELFF
TGTGCCAGCAGTTTAACAGGGGGGGACACCGGGGAGCTGTTTTTT
>15|NA|TRBV28|TRBJ1-1|NA
CASIGTGLANTEAFF
TGTGCCAGCATAGGTACAGGGCTGGCGAACACTGAAGCTTTCTTT
>18|NA|TRBV4-2|TRBJ2-3|TRBD2
CASSQGLAGGDGTDTQYF
TGTGCCAGCAGCCAAGGACTAGCGGGAGGGGACGGCACAGATACGCAGTATTTT
>12|NA|TRBV2|TRBJ2-5|NA
CASREGLRAQYF
TGTGCCAGCAGGGAGGGCCTTCGGGCCCAGTACTTC
>20|NA|TRBV27|TRBJ1-1|TRBD1
CASSRQLLQGAMRGGTEAFF
TGTGCCAGCAGTCGCCAACTTCTACAGGGGGCTATGAGAGGTGGGACTGAAGCTTTCTTT
>17|NA|TRBV4-3|TRBJ1-2|NA
CASSQVGQTRTIYGYTF
TGCGCCAGCAGCCAAGTCGGACAGACACGTACGATCTATGGCTACACCTTC
>16|NA|TRBV4-2|TRBJ2-3|NA
CASSQVWGPRTDTQYF
TGTGCCAGCAGCCAAGTCTGGGGGCCCCGCACAGATACGCAGTATTTT
>13|NA|TRBV29-1|TRBJ1-2|TRBD1
CSGGTGANYGYTF
TGCAGCGGGGGGACAGGGGCCAACTATGGCTACACCTTC
>14|NA|TRBV24-1|TRBJ2-3|TRBD1
CATSPQGATDTQYF
TGTGCCACCAGTCCCCAGGGGGCCACAGATACGCAGTATTTT
>15|NA|TRBV6-5|TRBJ1-3|NA
CASGPTGNSGNTIYF
TGTGCCAGCGGTCCTACCGGGAACTCTGGAAACACCATATATTTT
>13|few|TRBV2|TRBJ2-1|NA
CASSGLGGMEQFF
TGTGCCAGCAGCGGGCTGGGCGGGATGGAGCAGTTCTTC
>13|NA|TRBV6-6|TRBJ1-2|TRBD1
CASSPWTGNGYTF
TGTGCCAGCAGTCCCTGGACAGGGAATGGCTACACCTTC
>15|NA|TRBV5-4|TRBJ2-2|NA
CASSLGQVDTGELFF
TGTGCCAGCAGCTTGGGACAGGTTGACACCGGGGAGCTGTTTTTT
>16|NA|TRBV19|TRBJ2-3|TRBD2
CASSRGLAGTTDTQYF
TGTGCCAGTAGTCGGGGACTAGCGGGCACCACAGATACGCAGTATTTT
>14|NA|TRBV5-6|TRBJ2-3|TRBD2
CASTTSGITDTQYF
TGTGCCAGCACGACTAGCGGAATCACAGATACGCAGTATTTT
>16|NA|TRBV27|TRBJ2-3|NA
CASSLYSGLNTDTQYF
TGTGCCAGCAGTTTGTATAGCGGCCTGAACACAGATACGCAGTATTTT
>14|once|TRBV10-1|TRBJ2-5|TRBD2
CACPLAGREETQYF
TGCGCCTGCCCCCTAGCGGGAAGAGAAGAGACCCAGTACTTC
>16|few|TRBV6-5|TRBJ2-2|TRBD2
CASSYNFDGRGGELFF
TGTGCCAGCAGTTACAATTTTGACGGGAGGGGGGGGGAGCTGTTTTTT
>15|NA|TRBV6-6|TRBJ1-5|NA
CASSYLADSNQPQHF
TGTGCCAGCAGTTATTTGGCAGATAGCAATCAGCCCCAGCATTTT
>13|NA|TRBV12-3/TRBV12-4|TRBJ1-2|TRBD1
CASRPGQAYGYTF
TGTGCCAGCAGACCGGGACAGGCCTATGGCTACACCTTC
>15|NA|TRBV19|TRBJ1-2|NA
CASRSPGSVNYGYTF
TGTGCCAGTAGATCGCCGGGGTCCGTAAACTATGGCTACACCTTC
>16|NA|TRBV4-1|TRBJ1-1|NA
CASSQVPTGRIAEAFF
TGCGCCAGCAGCCAAGTGCCGACAGGTAGAATCGCTGAAGCTTTCTTT
>15|NA|TRBV25-1|TRBJ1-4|TRBD1
CASSVGRGRGEKLFF
TGTGCCAGCAGTGTCGGTAGGGGGCGTGGTGAAAAACTGTTTTTT